These 22 T cell receptor beta chains originate from one sample sequenced in a study of blood T cell repertoires in COVID-19. Profiled with immunoSEQ multiplex PCR; TCRdb holds only in-frame clones, not every one. The data contain hundreds of thousands of clones, 84% of them singletons. The sequenced sample consisted of peripheral blood. All receptors derive from a woman aged 80 or over with active or convalescent COVID-19.

The chain is built from TRBV4-1 and TRBJ1-5; D call uncertain. The V gene lost 5 bases and the J gene lost 0 bases, with 8 bases spanning the gap. This CDR3 is built from 14 residues. Looked up from germline, CDR1 is MGHRA and CDR2 is YSYEKL. Written as DNA, the CDR3 is TGCGCCAGCAGCGTAGCCGATAGCAATCAGCCCCAGCATTTT. The encoded protein is CASSVADSNQPQHF.

The gene calls are TRBV19 and TRBJ2-7; 8 bases align to TRBD1. The CDR3 has 14 residues. V was pared by 5 bases and J by 5 bases, with 8 bases of the junction left unmatched. The germline V gene encodes CDR1 LNHDA and CDR2 SQIVND (reference sequence). CDR3 protein: CASSLTGGVHEQYF. CDR3 DNA: TGTGCCAGTAGTTTAACAGGGGGAGTCCACGAGCAGTACTTC.

This clone appeared once. The rearrangement joins TRBV7-2 to TRBJ2-7; 8 bases line up with TRBD2. V shed 1 base, J shed 0 bases, and the junction held 5 bases outside the gene matches. Germline V gene lookup returns CDR1 SGHTA and CDR2 FQGNSA. This CDR3 is 16 amino acids long. Here the CDR3 reads CASSLGSSGASYEQYF. For the CDR3, the DNA is TGTGCCAGCAGCTTAGGTAGTAGCGGGGCCTCCTACGAGCAGTACTTC.

The chain is built from TRBV5-6 and TRBJ2-7; 7 bases are shared with TRBD1. The CDR3 is made up of 13 amino acids. V shed 4 bases and J 5 bases; nucleotides not matched to a gene: 6. The germline gives CDR1 SGHDT, CDR2 YYEEEE. This CDR3 is CASSTTGSDEQYF. CDR3 DNA sequence: TGTGCCAGCAGCACGACAGGGTCGGACGAGCAGTACTTC.

J is TRBJ1-5 and V is TRBV11-2; D remains unclear. The ends were cut back, 9 bases at V and 5 bases at J, with 11 bases in the middle. This CDR3 contains 12 residues. CDR1 and CDR2 from the germline V gene are SGHAT and FQNNGV. DNA for the CDR3: TGTGCCAGAGTCCGCGGAGATCAGCCCCAGCATTTT. It specifies CARVRGDQPQHF.

The chain carries TRBV19 and TRBJ1-5; perhaps TRBD1 as D (5 bases). The germline gives CDR1 LNHDA, CDR2 SQIVND (reference sequence). V shed 5 bases and J shed 6 bases, with 11 bases lying between them. The CDR3 extends over 13 amino acids. The CDR3 DNA reads TGTGCCAGTAGTCTTCCAGGGATTCAGCCCCAGCATTTT. It yields the protein CASSLPGIQPQHF. The variable domain in full, with the rest retrieved from reference TRBV19 and TRBJ1-5, is DGGITQSPKYLFRKEGQNVTLSCEQNLNHDAMYWYRQDPGQGLRLIYYSQIVNDFQKGDIAEGYSVSREKKESFPLTVTSAQKNPTAFYLCASSLPGIQPQHFGDGTRLSIL.

This chain connects TRBV4-3 to TRBJ1-3, with D maybe TRBD1 (6 bases). This CDR3 is built from 17 residues. In germline, CDR1 is LGHNA, CDR2 YSLEER. Trimming took 0 bases from V and 4 from J, leaving 16 bases between them. The CDR3 coding sequence is TGCGCCAGCAGCCAAGAACCCGAACAGGGCCAGGGAAACACCATATATTTT. Its translation: CASSQEPEQGQGNTIYF.

CDR3 residues: CASSSRTGGLTEAFF. The CDR3 DNA follows: TGTGCCAGTAGTAGCAGGACAGGGGGTCTCACTGAAGCTTTCTTT. The V gene is TRBV19, the J gene TRBJ1-1, with 10 nucleotides matching TRBD1. V shed 4 bases and J 4 bases; nucleotides not matched to a gene: 6. CDR3 length: 15 amino acids. Looked up from germline, CDR1 is LNHDA and CDR2 is SQIVND (reference sequence).

The chain carries TRBV5-4 and TRBJ2-5, with 11 bases lining up with TRBD1. The CDR3 is 14 residues long. V shed 3 bases and J 5 bases; nucleotides not matched to a gene: 3. Germline V lookup: CDR1 SGHNT, CDR2 YYREEE (reference sequence). CDR3 sequence: CASSSGTGGETQYF. The CDR3, as DNA: TGTGCCAGCAGCTCCGGGACAGGGGGTGAGACCCAGTACTTC.

The chain is built from TRBV12-3 or TRBV12-4 and TRBJ1-4; D might be TRBD1 (5 bases). This CDR3 comprises 13 residues. Trimming pared 5 bases from V and 5 bases from J, leaving 9 bases between. The CDR3 region has the DNA TGTGCCAGCAGTCCGGACAAGAATGAAAAACTGTTTTTT. It encodes CASSPDKNEKLFF.

This chain connects TRBV18 to TRBJ1-3, with a possible D match to TRBD1 (5 bases). V lost 5 bases and J lost 3, with 17 bases in between. There are 16 residues in the CDR3. Germline CDR1 KGHSH, CDR2 LQKENI. CDR3 DNA sequence: TGTGCCAGCTCATCTTCGCAGGGTTCAAGTGGAAACACCATATATTTT. Translating it yields CASSSSQGSSGNTIYF.

The chain uses TRBV7-2 and TRBJ2-3; perhaps TRBD2 as D (5 bases). Trimming took 5 bases from V and 0 from J, leaving 12 bases between them. This CDR3 has 15 amino acids. Per germline, CDR1 SGHTA and CDR2 FQGNSA. DNA for the CDR3: TGTGCCAGCAGCCGGCGGACTTTCAGCACAGATACGCAGTATTTT. Its translation is CASSRRTFSTDTQYF.

The genes are TRBV7-9 and TRBJ1-2, with D maybe TRBD1 (6 bases). The CDR3 totals 13 residues. V shed 4 bases and J shed 2 bases, with 8 bases lying between them. Germline V gene sequence: CDR1 SEHNR, CDR2 FQNEAQ (reference sequence). This chain's CDR3 is CASSSGTNYGYTF. The DNA of the CDR3 is TGTGCCAGCAGCTCCGGGACAAACTATGGCTACACCTTC.

The CDR3, as DNA: TGTGCCACCCGACTAGCGGGACCCTCCTACGAGCAGTACTTC. It encodes CATRLAGPSYEQYF. The V gene is TRBV15, the J gene TRBJ2-7, with 11 bases identical to TRBD2. Germline CDR1 is LNHNV and CDR2 is YYDKDF (reference sequence). With 8 bases clipped from V and 0 bases from J, the junction kept 3 bases outside the gene matches. There are 14 residues in the CDR3.

The CDR3 here is CASSLAWRAGGEAFF. Written as DNA, the CDR3 is TGTGCCAGCAGCTTAGCGTGGAGGGCGGGGGGTGAAGCTTTCTTT. The chain couples TRBV7-9 to TRBJ1-1, with D possibly TRBD1 on 5 matching bases. Germline V gene data show CDR1 as SEHNR and CDR2 as FQNEAQ (reference sequence). Trimming took off 0 bases at V and 7 bases at J, with 15 bases between the two ends. This CDR3 region has 15 residues.

The genes are TRBV20-1 and TRBJ2-3; unclear D gene. Germline CDR1 is DFQATT and CDR2 is SNEGSKA (reference sequence). The V end was cut by 5 bases, the J end by 4 bases, with 7 bases between. The CDR3 sequence is 11 residues long. The CDR3: CSAPFADTQYF. The DNA of the CDR3 is TGCAGTGCTCCCTTTGCAGATACGCAGTATTTT.

The chain has TRBV15 and TRBJ1-1; 7 positions agree with TRBD1. The CDR3 consists of 15 residues. After removal of 0 bases from V and 5 bases from J, the junction contained 6 bases not matched to a gene. The germline CDR1 and CDR2 sequences are LNHNV and YYDKDF (reference sequence). The CDR3 spells CATSRDIRGQTEAFF. CDR3 nucleotides: TGTGCCACCAGCAGAGATATCAGGGGACAGACTGAAGCTTTCTTT.

The chain uses TRBV10-3 and TRBJ2-6; tentatively, D is TRBD1 (5 bases). Trimming took off 4 bases at V and 2 bases at J, with 15 bases between the two ends. Per the germline V gene, CDR1 is ENHRY and CDR2 is SYGVKD. This CDR3 is built from 17 residues. The CDR3: CAISVGQGRTGANVLTF. The CDR3 nucleotides read TGTGCCATCAGTGTCGGGCAGGGTCGCACTGGGGCCAACGTCCTGACTTTC.

The sample holds one count of this clone. The DNA for the CDR3 is TGTGCCTGGACACTAGCGGGAGGGCCTCGGGGGACAGATACGCAGTATTTT. Protein sequence: CAWTLAGGPRGTDTQYF. The chain links TRBV30 to TRBJ2-3; 13 bases map to TRBD2. The V gene's germline CDR1 is GTSNPN and CDR2 SVGIG (reference sequence). With 4 bases clipped from V and 3 bases from J, the junction kept 10 bases outside the gene matches. The CDR3 has 17 amino acids.

This clone has just a few counts. The V call is TRBV6-4, the J call TRBJ1-1; D not resolved. CDR1 MRHNA and CDR2 SNTAGT come from the germline V gene. The CDR3 runs to 13 residues. V was clipped by 5 bases and J by 1 base, with 8 bases between them. The CDR3: CASSTDTNTEAFF. CDR3 in DNA: TGTGCCAGCAGTACAGATACGAACACTGAAGCTTTCTTT.

The chain joins TRBV4-3 to TRBJ1-4, with D tentatively TRBD1 (6 bases). This CDR3 is built from 16 residues. Germline V CDR1 and CDR2: LGHNA, YSLEER. Trimming left V 6 bases short and J 0 bases short, with 14 bases between. CDR3: CASSRGGLATNEKLFF. The DNA of the CDR3 is TGCGCCAGCAGTCGGGGGGGCTTAGCAACTAATGAAAAACTGTTTTTT.

The V gene is TRBV10-3, the J gene TRBJ2-1; 9 bases agree with TRBD1. The CDR3 length is 13 residues. After removal of 10 bases from V and 6 bases from J, the junction contained 7 bases not matched to a gene. Germline values: CDR1 ENHRY, CDR2 SYGVKD. The chain's CDR3 is CATRDRVSNEQFF. The CDR3 nucleotides read TGTGCCACCAGGGACAGGGTTAGCAATGAGCAGTTCTTC.